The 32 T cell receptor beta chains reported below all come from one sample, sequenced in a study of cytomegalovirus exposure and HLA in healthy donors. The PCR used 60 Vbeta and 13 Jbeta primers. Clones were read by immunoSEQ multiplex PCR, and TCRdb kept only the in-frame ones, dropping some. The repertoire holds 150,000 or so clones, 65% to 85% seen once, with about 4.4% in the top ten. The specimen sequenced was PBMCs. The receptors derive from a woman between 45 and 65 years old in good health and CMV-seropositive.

The CDR3 reads CSVGSKNTEAFF. Written as DNA, the CDR3 is TGCAGCGTTGGGAGCAAGAACACTGAAGCTTTCTTT. This chain joins TRBV29-1 and TRBJ1-1; no firm D call. CDR1 and CDR2 from the germline V gene are SQVTM and ANQGSEA. The CDR3 runs to 12 residues. V shed 4 bases and J shed 1 base, with 7 bases lying between them.

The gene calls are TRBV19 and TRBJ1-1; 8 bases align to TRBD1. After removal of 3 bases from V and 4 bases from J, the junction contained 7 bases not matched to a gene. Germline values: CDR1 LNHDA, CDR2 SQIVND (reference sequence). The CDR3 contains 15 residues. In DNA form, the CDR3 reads TGTGCCAGTAGTATCCCCGGACAGGGTGGCACTGAAGCTTTCTTT. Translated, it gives CASSIPGQGGTEAFF.

The CDR3 loop reads CASRTGTGKAFF. CDR3 bases: TGTGCCAGCAGAACCGGGACAGGTAAAGCTTTCTTT. The V call is TRBV28, the J call TRBJ1-1; 8 bases are a match to TRBD1. Germline CDR1 is MDHEN and CDR2 is SYDVKM. The CDR3 sequence is 12 residues long. V shed 6 bases, J shed 9 bases, and the junction held 6 bases outside the gene matches.

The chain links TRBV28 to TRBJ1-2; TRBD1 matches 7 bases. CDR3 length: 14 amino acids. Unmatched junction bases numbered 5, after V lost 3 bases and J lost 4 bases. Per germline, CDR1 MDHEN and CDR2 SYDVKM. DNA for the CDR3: TGTGCCAGCAGTTTGCCCCGGGACAGCTATGGCTACACCTTC. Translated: CASSLPRDSYGYTF.

CDR3 DNA sequence: TGTGCCAGCAGCCCAGAATCGGATACGCAGTATTTT. This codes for CASSPESDTQYF. The V gene is TRBV9, the J gene TRBJ2-3; D unclear. Germline-derived CDR1 and CDR2 are SGDLS and YYNGEE. CDR3 size: 12 residues. V dropped 4 bases and J dropped 6 bases, with 9 bases sitting between them.

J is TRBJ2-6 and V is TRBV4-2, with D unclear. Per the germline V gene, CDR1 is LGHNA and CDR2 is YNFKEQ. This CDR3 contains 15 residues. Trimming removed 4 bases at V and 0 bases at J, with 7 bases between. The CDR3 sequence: CASSPVGSGANVLTF. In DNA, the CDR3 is TGTGCCAGCAGCCCCGTCGGCTCTGGGGCCAACGTCCTGACTTTC.

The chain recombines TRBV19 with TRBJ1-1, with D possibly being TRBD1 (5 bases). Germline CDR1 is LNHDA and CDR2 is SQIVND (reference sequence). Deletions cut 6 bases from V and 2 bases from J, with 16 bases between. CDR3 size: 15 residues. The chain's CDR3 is CASSRLPDSNTEAFF. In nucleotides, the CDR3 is TGTGCCAGTAGCCGCCTCCCAGACAGTAACACTGAAGCTTTCTTT. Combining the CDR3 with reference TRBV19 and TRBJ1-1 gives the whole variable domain DGGITQSPKYLFRKEGQNVTLSCEQNLNHDAMYWYRQDPGQGLRLIYYSQIVNDFQKGDIAEGYSVSREKKESFPLTVTSAQKNPTAFYLCASSRLPDSNTEAFFGQGTRLTVV.

The CDR3 spells CASSFGTGGENYEQYF. DNA of the CDR3: TGCGCCAGCAGTTTTGGAACGGGAGGGGAGAACTACGAGCAGTACTTC. The chain couples TRBV5-1 to TRBJ2-7; 8 nucleotides match TRBD2. The trim removed 5 bases at V and 3 bases at J, leaving 13 bases unmatched. Germline V CDR1 and CDR2: SGHRS, YFSETQ. The CDR3 totals 16 residues. The complete variable domain, with remaining parts taken from reference TRBV5-1 and TRBJ2-7, reads KAGVTQTPRYLIKTRGQQVTLSCSPISGHRSVSWYQQTPGQGLQFLFEYFSETQRNKGNFPGRFSGRQFSNSRSEMNVSTLELGDSALYLCASSFGTGGENYEQYFGPGTRLTVT.

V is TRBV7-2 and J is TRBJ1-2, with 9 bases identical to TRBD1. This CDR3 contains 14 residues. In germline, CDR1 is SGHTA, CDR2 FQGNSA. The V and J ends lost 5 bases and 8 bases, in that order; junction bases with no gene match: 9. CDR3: CASSPTGGGAGYTF. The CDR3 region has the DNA TGTGCCAGCAGCCCGACAGGGGGTGGGGCGGGCTACACCTTC.

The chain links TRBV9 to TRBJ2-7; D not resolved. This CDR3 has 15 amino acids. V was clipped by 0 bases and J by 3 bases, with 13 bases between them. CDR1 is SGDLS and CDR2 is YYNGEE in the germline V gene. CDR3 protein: CASSVGAVNIYEQYF. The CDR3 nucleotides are TGTGCCAGCAGCGTAGGGGCAGTTAATATCTACGAGCAGTACTTC.

In nucleotides, the CDR3 is TGTGCCAGCAGCGCGGAGTTGGGACTACCCACAGATACGCAGTATTTT. It codes for CASSAELGLPTDTQYF. This chain uses TRBV7-3 with TRBJ2-3; 7 nucleotides align to TRBD2. CDR3 size: 16 residues. Germline CDR1 and CDR2: SGHTA and FQGTGA. V was clipped by 5 bases and J by 2 bases; unmatched bases: 10.

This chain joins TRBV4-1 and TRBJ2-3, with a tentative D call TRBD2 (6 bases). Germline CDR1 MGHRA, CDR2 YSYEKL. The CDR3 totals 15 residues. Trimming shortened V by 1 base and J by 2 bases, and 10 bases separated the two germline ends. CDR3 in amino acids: CASSQGRGPTDTQYF. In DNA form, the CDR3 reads TGCGCCAGCAGCCAAGGGCGGGGACCCACAGATACGCAGTATTTT.

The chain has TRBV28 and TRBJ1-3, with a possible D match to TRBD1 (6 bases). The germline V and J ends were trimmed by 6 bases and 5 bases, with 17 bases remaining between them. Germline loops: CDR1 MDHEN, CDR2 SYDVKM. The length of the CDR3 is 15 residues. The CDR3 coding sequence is TGTGCCAGCAGCGCTACAGGGAGTGGTCGAAACACCATATATTTT. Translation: CASSATGSGRNTIYF.

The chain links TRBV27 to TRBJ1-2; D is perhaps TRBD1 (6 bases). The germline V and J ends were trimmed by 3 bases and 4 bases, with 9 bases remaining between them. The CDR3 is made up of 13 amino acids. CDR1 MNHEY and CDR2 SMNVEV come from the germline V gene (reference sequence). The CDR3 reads CASSFQGLYGYTF. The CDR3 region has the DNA TGTGCCAGCAGTTTCCAGGGGCTCTATGGCTACACCTTC.

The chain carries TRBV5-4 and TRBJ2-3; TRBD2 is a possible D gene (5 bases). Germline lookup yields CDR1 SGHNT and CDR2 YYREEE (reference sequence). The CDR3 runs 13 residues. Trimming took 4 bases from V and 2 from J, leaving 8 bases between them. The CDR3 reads CASSLDSTDTQYF. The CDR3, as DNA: TGTGCCAGCAGCCTGGACTCCACAGATACGCAGTATTTT.

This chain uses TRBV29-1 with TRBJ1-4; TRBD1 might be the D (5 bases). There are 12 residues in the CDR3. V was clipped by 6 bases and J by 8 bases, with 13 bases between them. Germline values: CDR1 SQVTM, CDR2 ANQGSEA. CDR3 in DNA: TGCAGCGTCCAGGGCATGGGCGAAAAACTGTTTTTT. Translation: CSVQGMGEKLFF.

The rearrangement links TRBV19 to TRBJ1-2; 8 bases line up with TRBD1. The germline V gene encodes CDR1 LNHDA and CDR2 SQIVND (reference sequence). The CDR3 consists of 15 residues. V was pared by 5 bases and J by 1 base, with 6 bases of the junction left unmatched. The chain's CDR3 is CASSFRDRLNYGYTF. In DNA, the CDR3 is TGTGCCAGTAGTTTTAGGGACAGGCTTAACTATGGCTACACCTTC.

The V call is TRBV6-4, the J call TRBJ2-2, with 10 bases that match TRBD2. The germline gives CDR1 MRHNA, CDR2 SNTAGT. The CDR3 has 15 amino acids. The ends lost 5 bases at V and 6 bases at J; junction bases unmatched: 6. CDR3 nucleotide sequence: TGTGCCAGCAGTCAAAGCGGGGGGGCCCCCGGGGAGCTGTTTTTT. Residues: CASSQSGGAPGELFF.

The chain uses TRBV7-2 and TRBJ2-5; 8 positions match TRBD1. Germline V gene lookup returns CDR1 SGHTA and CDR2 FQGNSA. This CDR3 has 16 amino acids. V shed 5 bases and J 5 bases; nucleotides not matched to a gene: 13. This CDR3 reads CASSRRQGTGGETQYF. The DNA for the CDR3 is TGTGCCAGCAGCCGACGACAGGGGACAGGCGGCGAGACCCAGTACTTC.

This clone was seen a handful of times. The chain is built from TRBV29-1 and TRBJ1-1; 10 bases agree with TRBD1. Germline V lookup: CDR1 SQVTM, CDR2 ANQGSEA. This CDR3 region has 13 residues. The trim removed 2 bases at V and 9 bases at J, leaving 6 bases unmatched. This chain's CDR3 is CSVERDRGAQAFF. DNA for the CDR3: TGCAGCGTTGAAAGGGACAGGGGCGCCCAAGCTTTCTTT.

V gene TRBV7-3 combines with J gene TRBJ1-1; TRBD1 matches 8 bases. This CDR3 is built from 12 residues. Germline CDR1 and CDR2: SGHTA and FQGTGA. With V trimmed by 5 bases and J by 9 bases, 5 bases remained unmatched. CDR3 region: CASSPRQGKAFF. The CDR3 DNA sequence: TGTGCCAGCAGCCCCCGACAGGGGAAAGCTTTCTTT.

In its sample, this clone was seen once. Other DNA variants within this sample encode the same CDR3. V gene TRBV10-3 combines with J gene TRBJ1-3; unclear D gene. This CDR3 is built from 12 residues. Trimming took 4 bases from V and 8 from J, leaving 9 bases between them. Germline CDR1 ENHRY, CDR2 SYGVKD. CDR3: CAISVGGDTIYF. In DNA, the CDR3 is TGTGCCATCAGTGTCGGCGGGGACACCATATATTTT.

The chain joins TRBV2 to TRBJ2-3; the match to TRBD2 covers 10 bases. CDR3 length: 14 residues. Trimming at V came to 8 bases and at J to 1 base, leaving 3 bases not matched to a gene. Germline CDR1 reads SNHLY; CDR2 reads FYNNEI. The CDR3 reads CASSGLAGTDTQYF. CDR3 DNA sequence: TGTGCCAGCTCAGGACTAGCGGGCACAGATACGCAGTATTTT. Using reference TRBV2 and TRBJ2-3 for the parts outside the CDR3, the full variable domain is EPEVTQTPSHQVTQMGQEVILRCVPISNHLYFYWYRQILGQKVEFLVSFYNNEISEKSEIFDDQFSVERPDGSNFTLKIRSTKLEDSAMYFCASSGLAGTDTQYFGPGTRLTVL.

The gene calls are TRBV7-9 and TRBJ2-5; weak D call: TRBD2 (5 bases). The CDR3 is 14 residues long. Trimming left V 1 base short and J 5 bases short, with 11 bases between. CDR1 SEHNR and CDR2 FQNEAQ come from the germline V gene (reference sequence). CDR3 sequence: CASSLDAGRETQYF. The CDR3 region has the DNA TGTGCCAGCAGCTTAGATGCGGGCCGGGAGACCCAGTACTTC.

This chain's CDR3 is CASRGLAEGPQETQYF. The CDR3 bases are TGCGCCAGCAGGGGACTAGCGGAGGGCCCCCAAGAGACCCAGTACTTC. This chain uses TRBV5-1 with TRBJ2-5, with 11 bases aligning to TRBD2. This CDR3 comprises 16 residues. Germline CDR1 and CDR2: SGHRS and YFSETQ. V shed 5 bases and J 1 base; nucleotides not matched to a gene: 7.

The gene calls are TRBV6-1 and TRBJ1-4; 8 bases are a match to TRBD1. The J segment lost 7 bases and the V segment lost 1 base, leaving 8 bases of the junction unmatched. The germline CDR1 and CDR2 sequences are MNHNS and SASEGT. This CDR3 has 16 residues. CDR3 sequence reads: CASSEGRGPVTEKLFF. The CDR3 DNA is TGTGCCAGCAGTGAAGGCAGGGGGCCCGTTACTGAAAAACTGTTTTTT.

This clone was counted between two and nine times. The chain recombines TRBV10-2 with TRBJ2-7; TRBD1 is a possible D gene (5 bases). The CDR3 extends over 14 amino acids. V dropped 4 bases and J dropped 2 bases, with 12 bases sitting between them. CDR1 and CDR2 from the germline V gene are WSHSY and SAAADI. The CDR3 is CASSVARVTYEQYF. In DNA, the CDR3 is TGCGCCAGCAGTGTCGCCAGGGTAACCTACGAGCAGTACTTC.

CDR3 protein: CASGGTGGTQPQHF. The CDR3, as DNA: TGTGCCAGTGGGGGGACAGGGGGTACTCAGCCCCAGCATTTT. This chain links TRBV19 with TRBJ1-5; 11 bases are shared with TRBD1. CDR1 is LNHDA, CDR2 SQIVND, per germline (reference sequence). The trim removed 8 bases at V and 6 bases at J, leaving 6 bases unmatched. The CDR3 is 14 residues long.

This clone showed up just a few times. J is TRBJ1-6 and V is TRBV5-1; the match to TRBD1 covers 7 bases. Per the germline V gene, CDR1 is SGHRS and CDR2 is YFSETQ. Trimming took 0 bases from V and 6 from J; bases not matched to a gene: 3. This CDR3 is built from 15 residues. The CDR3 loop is CASSLEGAGNSPLHF. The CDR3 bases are TGCGCCAGCAGCTTGGAGGGGGCGGGTAATTCACCCCTCCACTTT.

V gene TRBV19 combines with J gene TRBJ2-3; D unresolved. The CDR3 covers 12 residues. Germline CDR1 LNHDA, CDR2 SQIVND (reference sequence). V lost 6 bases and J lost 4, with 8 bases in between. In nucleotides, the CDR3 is TGTGCCAGTAGATGTATATCAGATACGCAGTATTTT. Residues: CASRCISDTQYF.

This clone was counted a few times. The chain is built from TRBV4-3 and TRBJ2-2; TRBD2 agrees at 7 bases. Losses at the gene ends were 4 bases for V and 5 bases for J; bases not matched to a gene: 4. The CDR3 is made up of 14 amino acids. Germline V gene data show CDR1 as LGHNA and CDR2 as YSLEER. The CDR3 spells CASSRDYDTGELFF. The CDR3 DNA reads TGCGCCAGCAGCCGGGACTACGATACCGGGGAGCTGTTTTTT.

The CDR3 DNA follows: TGTGCCAGCAGCGTAGGGGGGACAGGGTTGGGCACAGATACGCAGTATTTT. Its protein product is CASSVGGTGLGTDTQYF. V gene TRBV9 combines with J gene TRBJ2-3; TRBD1 aligns across 9 bases. The CDR3 is 17 residues long. CDR1 and CDR2 from the germline V gene are SGDLS and YYNGEE. The junction had 6 bases not matched to a gene; V was cut back by 0 bases and J by 1 base.